This T cell receptor beta chain was profiled in a study of cytomegalovirus exposure and HLA in healthy donors (dated 2017 in TCRdb). About the full investigation: A later analysis indicated that the roughly 130 validation repertoires were generated on the platform also employed for the 666 repertoires of the first cohort. To predict cytomegalovirus infection status, the study brought together high-throughput TCR immunosequencing, statistical association of individual TCRs with disease status, and machine learning. In addition to the first cohort of 666 subjects, a separate validation cohort of 120 different subjects was used. The study aimed to test whether cataloging public T cell receptors could reveal signatures of past pathogen exposure.

The method behind the library was the immunoSEQ multiplex PCR assay. As for the authors' bioinformatics: A statistical classification framework was built for diagnosing cytomegalovirus status from the catalog of TCR beta chain sequences. TCRdb re-hosts the immuneACCESS table, in-frame sequences only. Its copies lack some clones; in the studies checked, an unresolved V gene accounts for under half of them, and the cause for the rest is not known. D and trimming were read from the DNA, whereas the V and J calls and clone size are those reported in that table. The sample contains about 280,000 clones, roughly 90% of them found a single time. The top ten clonotypes cover roughly 0.93% of the sample. A remark on this clone: Its antigen is still unknown. It has no much larger one-base neighbor in the sample; base qualities were not kept.

Donors formed part of the validation cohort, which comprised 120 or so subjects and was distinct from the first cohort of 550 to 850 subjects. Points the paper makes about the study in general: Across donors, most TCR sequences were observed very rarely, whereas some public TCRs were present in many individuals. The study gave a list of more than 150 TCR beta chains associated with cytomegalovirus. Subsequent analysis determined that TCRs grouped into clusters in the first cohort also showed a tendency toward co-occurrence across the 120 validation repertoires, and about 93% of cluster scores exceeded 0. The validation cohort had no HLA typing available for a later analysis, so co-occurrence within that cohort was assessed over all 120 or so repertoires. In vitro tests confirmed that a few of the cytomegalovirus-associated TCR beta chains recognize cytomegalovirus antigens. The authors suggested that the approach could potentially be extended to other disease states and immunological phenotypes. Cytomegalovirus status was reported to be diagnosed by the classifier with high specificity and sensitivity in both the original and validation cohorts.

The sequencing input was PBMCs. The receptor comes from a woman under 30 in good health and CMV-seronegative.

CDR3 reads: CASSTSRTVPGEQFF. The nucleotide sequence reads as follows: TGTGCCAGCAGCACCTCACGGACAGTTCCGGGAGAGCAGTTCTTC. The chain was built from TRBV28 and TRBJ2-1; the D gene is perhaps TRBD1, from 6 matching bases. Spanning cysteine to phenylalanine, the CDR3 consists of 15 amino acids. The entry retains the CDR3 DNA only, 45 bases that are in frame from base 1. From the germline V gene, CDR1 is MDHEN and CDR2 is SYDVKM. Cut back by 6 bases and 10 bases, the V and J ends lie 22 bases apart. Here the CDR3 is joined to the reference TRBV28 and TRBJ2-1 genes, and the full variable domain is: DVKVTQSSRYLVKRTGEKVFLECVQDMDHENMFWYRQDPGLGLRLIYFSYDVKMKEKGDIPEGYSVSREKKERFSLILESASTNQTSMYLCASSTSRTVPGEQFFGPGTRLTVL.